This T cell receptor (beta chain) was sequenced in a study of CD8 T cells in ankylosing spondylitis. Study results and limitations: Significant enrichment of disease-linked clones was reported in matched ankylosing spondylitis synovial fluid. What seemed typical of ankylosing spondylitis blood was a TCR beta motif built from fewer than ten highly homologous variants. Peripheral blood samples showed relatively rare disease-linked clones, and these clones were CD8+. In reactive arthritis synovial fluid and blood, some motif variants had been reported before.

Germline V gives CDR1 LGHDT, CDR2 YNNKEL (reference sequence). The CDR3 consists of 16 residues. The ends were cut back, 5 bases at V and 4 bases at J, with 20 bases in the middle. This clonotype was counted a few times. The antigen remains undetermined. TCRdb re-analysed the 5' RACE reads in MiXCR, keeping a single row per CDR3 protein. Altogether under 450,000 distinct CDR3 sequences are present, 20% to 25% being singletons, with the ten largest covering 13%. Sequenced input: blood, either unsorted or a sorted T cell fraction (not recorded which). The rearrangement joins TRBV3-1 to TRBJ1-1; D is ambiguous. This TCR was recovered from a male donor with ankylosing spondylitis or in good health (not recorded which). The CDR3 nucleotides are TGTGCCAGCAGCTTTCGACATTTGGGTAGTCCCACTGAAGCTTTCTTT. The encoded protein is CASSFRHLGSPTEAFF.